This T cell receptor beta chain was identified during a study of T cell clonotyping in hematopoietic cell transplantation. Germline V gene lookup returns CDR1 MNHEY and CDR2 SVGAGI. The CDR3 loop spans 14 amino acids. V was cut by 9 bases and J by 4 bases, with 16 bases left in between. Using immunoSEQ multiplex PCR, the repertoire was profiled, and TCRdb retains in-frame clones only, with some absent. The table includes more than 11,000 clones, around 98% detected once. This specimen consisted of peripheral blood mononuclear cells, obtained 30 days after allogeneic stem cell transplant. The J gene is TRBJ1-5, the V gene TRBV6-5; D gene uncertain. This TCR derives from a female patient aged 50 to 60 who had an allogeneic stem cell transplant from an unrelated donor, so T cells may come from the graft donor. Some clones in this sample may be carry-over from other donors' samples. This CDR3 is CASRRQQANQPQHF. CDR3 nucleotides: TGTGCCAGTCGGAGGCAGCAGGCGAATCAGCCCCAGCATTTT.